The 3 T cell receptor beta chains listed next were all sequenced from one sample in a study of blood T cell repertoires in COVID-19. Sequencing was performed with immunoSEQ multiplex PCR; in TCRdb, only in-frame clones are kept and a portion is missing. The sample contains around 480,000 clones, about 85% of which appear only once. Sequences were obtained from PBMCs or T cells enriched from blood (not recorded which). These receptors all stem from a woman younger than 35 who had recovered from COVID-19.

This sequence joins TRBV19 and TRBJ2-2; TRBD1 aligns across 8 bases. Trimming removed 7 bases from V and 1 base from J; junction bases left unmatched: 8. This CDR3 spans 16 amino acids. Germline V gene sequence: CDR1 LNHDA, CDR2 SQIVND (reference sequence). CDR3 sequence: CASKEDRVLNTGELFF. The CDR3 bases are TGTGCCAGTAAAGAGGACAGGGTACTGAACACCGGGGAGCTGTTTTTT.

This chain uses TRBV10-3 with TRBJ1-2, with D unclear. The CDR3 is 15 residues long. Germline V lookup: CDR1 ENHRY, CDR2 SYGVKD. V lost 5 bases to trimming and J lost 4 bases, with 17 bases between them. CDR3 nucleotide sequence: TGTGCCATCAGTTCGGAGGGCCCCCGGGTCTATGGCTACACCTTC. Its translation: CAISSEGPRVYGYTF.

This chain connects TRBV5-4 to TRBJ2-1, with 14 bases fitting TRBD2. The ends lost 3 bases at V and 2 bases at J; junction bases unmatched: 10. The CDR3 is 19 amino acids. Germline V gives CDR1 SGHNT, CDR2 YYREEE (reference sequence). CDR3 loop: CASSSGGLAGGITYNEQFF. CDR3 nucleotides: TGTGCCAGCAGCTCCGGAGGACTAGCGGGGGGAATAACCTACAATGAGCAGTTCTTC.